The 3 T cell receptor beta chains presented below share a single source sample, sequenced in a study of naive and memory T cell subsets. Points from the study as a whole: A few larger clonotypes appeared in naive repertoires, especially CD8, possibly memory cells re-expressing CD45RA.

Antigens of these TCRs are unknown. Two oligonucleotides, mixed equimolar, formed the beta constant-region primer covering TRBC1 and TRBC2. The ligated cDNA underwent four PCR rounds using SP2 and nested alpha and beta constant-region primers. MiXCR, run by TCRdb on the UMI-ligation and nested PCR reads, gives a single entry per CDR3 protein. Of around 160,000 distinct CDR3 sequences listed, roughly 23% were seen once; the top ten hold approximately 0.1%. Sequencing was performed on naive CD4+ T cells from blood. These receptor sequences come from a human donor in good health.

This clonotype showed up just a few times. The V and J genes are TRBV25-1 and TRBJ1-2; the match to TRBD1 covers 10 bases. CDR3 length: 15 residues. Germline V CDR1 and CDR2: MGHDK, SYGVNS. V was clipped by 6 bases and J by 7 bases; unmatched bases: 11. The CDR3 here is CASRGARDRGGGYTF. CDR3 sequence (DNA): TGTGCCAGCAGAGGAGCCCGGGACAGGGGAGGTGGCTACACCTTC.

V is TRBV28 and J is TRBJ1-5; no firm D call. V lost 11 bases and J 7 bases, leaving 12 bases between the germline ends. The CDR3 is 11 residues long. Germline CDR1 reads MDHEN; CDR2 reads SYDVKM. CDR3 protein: CAARGGQPQHF. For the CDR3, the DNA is TGTGCCGCCCGGGGTGGCCAGCCCCAGCATTTT.

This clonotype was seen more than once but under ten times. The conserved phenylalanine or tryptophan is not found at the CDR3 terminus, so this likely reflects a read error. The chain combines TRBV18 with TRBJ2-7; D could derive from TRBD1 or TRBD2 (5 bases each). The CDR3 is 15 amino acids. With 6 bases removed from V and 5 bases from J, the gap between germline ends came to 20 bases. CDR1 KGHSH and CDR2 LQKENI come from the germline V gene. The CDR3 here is CASSPGSGPSDEQYS. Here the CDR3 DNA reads TGTGCCAGCTCTCCAGGGAGCGGACCCTCTGACGAGCAGTACTCC.